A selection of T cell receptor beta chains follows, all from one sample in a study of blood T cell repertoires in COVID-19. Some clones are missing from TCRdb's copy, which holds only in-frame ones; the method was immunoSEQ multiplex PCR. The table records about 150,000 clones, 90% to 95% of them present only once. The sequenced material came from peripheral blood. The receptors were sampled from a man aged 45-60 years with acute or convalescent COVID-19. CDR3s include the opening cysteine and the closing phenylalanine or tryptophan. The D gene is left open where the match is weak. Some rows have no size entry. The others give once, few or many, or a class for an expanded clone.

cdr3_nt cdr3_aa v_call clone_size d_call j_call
TGCGCCAGCAGGACTAGCGGGAGCCCAACCGGGGAGCTGTTTTTT CASRTSGSPTGELFF TRBV10-2 - TRBD2 TRBJ2-2
TGTGCCAGCAGTGACCAGGGACAGGGAAACTACAATGAGCAGTTCTTC CASSDQGQGNYNEQFF TRBV6-4 - TRBD1 TRBJ2-1
TGTGCCAGCAGCCCAAGAATGCCGGGCGGGGAGCTGTTTTTT CASSPRMPGGELFF TRBV9 - - TRBJ2-2
TGTGCCAGCAGTTACTCCGCCCCAGGTACTGAAGCTTTCTTT CASSYSAPGTEAFF TRBV6-6 once - TRBJ1-1
TGCGCCAGCAGCCAAGAACCAACAGGGGGCTCTAACTATGGCTACACCTTC CASSQEPTGGSNYGYTF TRBV4-3 - TRBD1 TRBJ1-2
TGTGCCAGCTTTCAGTTGACAGGAGACAACACTGAAGCTTTCTTT CASFQLTGDNTEAFF TRBV28 - - TRBJ1-1
TGTGCCAGCACCCTCAGACAGGGTGGAAACACCATATATTTT CASTLRQGGNTIYF TRBV6-1 once TRBD1 TRBJ1-3
TGTGCCAGCAGTGAGCCGACAGGGAGGAACACTGAAGCTTTCTTT CASSEPTGRNTEAFF TRBV6-7 - TRBD1 TRBJ1-1
TGTGCCAGCAGCTCTACAGGTGCATCCACAGATACGCAGTATTTT CASSSTGASTDTQYF TRBV3-1/TRBV3-2 - - TRBJ2-3
TGTGCCAGCAGCAGCGGGACAGGGGGCCTCGGGGAGTCTGGAAACACCATATATTTT CASSSGTGGLGESGNTIYF TRBV7-8 - TRBD1 TRBJ1-3
TGTGCCAGCCAACCACCGGGACAGGGAACCTATGGCTACACCTTC CASQPPGQGTYGYTF TRBV28 once TRBD1 TRBJ1-2
TGTGCCAGCAGTTCCCCAGGGTGGAACACCGGGGAGCTGTTTTTT CASSSPGWNTGELFF TRBV28 - - TRBJ2-2
TGCGCCAGCAGCCGGACACCAACTAATGAAAAACTGTTTTTT CASSRTPTNEKLFF TRBV5-1 - - TRBJ1-4
TGCGCCAGCAGCCAAGCGACCGGGACTAGCGGGTCCTACGAGCAGTACTTC CASSQATGTSGSYEQYF TRBV4-1 few TRBD2 TRBJ2-7
TGTGCCAGCAGCGCAATGGACAGGGGCAATCAGCCCCAGCATTTT CASSAMDRGNQPQHF TRBV2 - TRBD1 TRBJ1-5
TGTGCCATCCCGAAGGGTAGCCCGGGACAGGGTTGGTATGGCTACACCTTC CAIPKGSPGQGWYGYTF TRBV11-2 few TRBD1 TRBJ1-2
TGTGCCAGCACCAACGGGGGGCGCACAGATACGCAGTATTTT CASTNGGRTDTQYF TRBV5-8 - - TRBJ2-3
TGCGCCAGCAGGACACTGGGTAATGAAAAACTGTTTTTT CASRTLGNEKLFF TRBV5-1 - - TRBJ1-4
TGTGCCAGTAGTATAGGGCAGGGGCAGGGCACCGGGGAGCTGTTTTTT CASSIGQGQGTGELFF TRBV19 - - TRBJ2-2
TGTGCCAGCAGTTTCTCCGGGACAGTGTTTGGGGAGACCCAGTACTTC CASSFSGTVFGETQYF TRBV27 - TRBD1 TRBJ2-5
TGTGCCAGTGATGCTAGCGGCTCACACCATACGCAGTATTTT CASDASGSHHTQYF TRBV19 - TRBD2 TRBJ2-3
TGTGCCAGTAGGGACAGGGATAATCAGCCCCAGCATTTT CASRDRDNQPQHF TRBV19 - TRBD1 TRBJ1-5
TGTGCCAGTTCGGGGACTAGCGGCGCCGAGCAGTTCTTC CASSGTSGAEQFF TRBV19 - TRBD2 TRBJ2-1